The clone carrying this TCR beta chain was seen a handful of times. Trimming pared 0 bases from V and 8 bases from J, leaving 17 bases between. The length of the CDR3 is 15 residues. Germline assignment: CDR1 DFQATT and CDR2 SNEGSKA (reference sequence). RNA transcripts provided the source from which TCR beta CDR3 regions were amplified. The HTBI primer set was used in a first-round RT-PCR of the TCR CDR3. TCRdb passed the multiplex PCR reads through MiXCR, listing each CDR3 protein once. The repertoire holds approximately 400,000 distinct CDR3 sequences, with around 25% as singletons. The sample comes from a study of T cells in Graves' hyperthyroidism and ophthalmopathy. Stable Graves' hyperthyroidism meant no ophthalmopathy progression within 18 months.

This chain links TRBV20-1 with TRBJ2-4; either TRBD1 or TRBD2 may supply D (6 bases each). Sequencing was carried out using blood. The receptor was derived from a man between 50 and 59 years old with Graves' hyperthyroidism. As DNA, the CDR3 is TGCAGTGCTAGAGATTTCGGGGGCGCTTGGGACATTCAGTACTTC. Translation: CSARDFGGAWDIQYF.